This TCR beta chain was recorded in a study of human T cells and chemical hapten exposure. Noted time point: patch test 1, 2 weeks after DPC sensitization. Treatment specified: therapeutic diphenylcyclopropenone sensitization with weekly scalp DPC. MiXCR, run by TCRdb on the RACE reads, gives a single entry per CDR3 protein. The table shows under 200,000 distinct CDR3 sequences, with about 14% occurring only once. About this clonotype itself: Being one base from a much bigger clone, this may be a read error.

The material sequenced was whole blood, taken in connection with sensitization to the hapten diphenylcyclopropenone (DPC). The origin of this receptor is a woman aged 30 to 39 with alopecia areata. Some clones in this sample may be carry-over from other donors' samples.

The CDR3 is CSSSLLGTAPNTEAFF. As DNA, the CDR3 is TGCTCCAGCAGCTTACTGGGGACAGCCCCGAACACTGAAGCTTTCTTT. V usage is TRBV5-1 and J usage is TRBJ1-1; 7 bases are a match to TRBD1. Germline V gene data show CDR1 as SGHRS and CDR2 as YFSETQ. This CDR3 comprises 16 residues.